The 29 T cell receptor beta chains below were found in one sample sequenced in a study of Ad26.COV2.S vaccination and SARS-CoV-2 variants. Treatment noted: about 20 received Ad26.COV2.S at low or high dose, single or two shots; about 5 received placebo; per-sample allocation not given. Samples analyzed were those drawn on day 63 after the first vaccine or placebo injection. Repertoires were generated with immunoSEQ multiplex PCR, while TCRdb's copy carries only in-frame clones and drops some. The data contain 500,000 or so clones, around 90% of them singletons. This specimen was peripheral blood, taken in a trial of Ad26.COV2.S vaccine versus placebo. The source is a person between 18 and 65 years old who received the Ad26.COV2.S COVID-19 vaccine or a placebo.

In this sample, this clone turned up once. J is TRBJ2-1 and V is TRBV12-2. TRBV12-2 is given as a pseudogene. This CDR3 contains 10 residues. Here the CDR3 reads CALDNNEQFF. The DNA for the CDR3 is TGTGCCCTTGATAACAATGAGCAGTTCTTC.

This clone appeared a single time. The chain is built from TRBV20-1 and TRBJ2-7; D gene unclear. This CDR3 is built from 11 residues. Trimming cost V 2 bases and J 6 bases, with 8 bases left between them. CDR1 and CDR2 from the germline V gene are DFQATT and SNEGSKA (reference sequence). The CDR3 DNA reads TGCAGTGCTAGATATGCTGGCGAGCAGTACTTC. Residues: CSARYAGEQYF.

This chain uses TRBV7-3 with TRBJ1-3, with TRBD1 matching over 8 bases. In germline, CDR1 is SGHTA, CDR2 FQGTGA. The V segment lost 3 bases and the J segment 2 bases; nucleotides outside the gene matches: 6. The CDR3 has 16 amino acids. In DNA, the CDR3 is TGTGCCAGCAGCTTTAGGACAGGGAGGCCTGGAAACACCATATATTTT. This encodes CASSFRTGRPGNTIYF.

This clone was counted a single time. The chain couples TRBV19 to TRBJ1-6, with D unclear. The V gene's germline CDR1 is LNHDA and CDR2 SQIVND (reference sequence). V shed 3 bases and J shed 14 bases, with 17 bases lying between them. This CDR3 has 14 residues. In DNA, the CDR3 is TGTGCCAGTAGTATCCGTGGACCGGGCGTTGCCCTCCACTTT. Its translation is CASSIRGPGVALHF.

The CDR3 sequence: CSAKAGTRLFF. CDR3 DNA: TGCAGTGCAAAGGCCGGGACTAGGTTATTCTTC. The rearrangement joins TRBV20-1 to TRBJ2-1, with 8 nucleotides matching TRBD2. V gave up 6 bases and J gave up 16 bases; unmatched junction bases: 11. The CDR3 is 11 residues long. The germline CDR1 and CDR2 sequences are DFQATT and SNEGSKA (reference sequence).

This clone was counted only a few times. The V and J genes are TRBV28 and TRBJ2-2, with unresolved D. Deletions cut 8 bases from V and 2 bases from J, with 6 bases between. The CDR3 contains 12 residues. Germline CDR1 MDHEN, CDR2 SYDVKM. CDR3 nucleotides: TGTGCCAGCTCCATAAACACCGGGGAGCTGTTTTTT. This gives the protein CASSINTGELFF. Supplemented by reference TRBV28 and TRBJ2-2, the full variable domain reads DVKVTQSSRYLVKRTGEKVFLECVQDMDHENMFWYRQDPGLGLRLIYFSYDVKMKEKGDIPEGYSVSREKKERFSLILESASTNQTSMYLCASSINTGELFFGEGSRLTVL.

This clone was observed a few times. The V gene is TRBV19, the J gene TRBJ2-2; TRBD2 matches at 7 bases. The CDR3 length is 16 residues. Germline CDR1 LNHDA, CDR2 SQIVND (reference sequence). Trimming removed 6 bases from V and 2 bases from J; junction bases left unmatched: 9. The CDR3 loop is CASSLRGGRNTGELFF. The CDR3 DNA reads TGTGCCAGTAGCCTCCGGGGAGGGCGCAACACCGGGGAGCTGTTTTTT.

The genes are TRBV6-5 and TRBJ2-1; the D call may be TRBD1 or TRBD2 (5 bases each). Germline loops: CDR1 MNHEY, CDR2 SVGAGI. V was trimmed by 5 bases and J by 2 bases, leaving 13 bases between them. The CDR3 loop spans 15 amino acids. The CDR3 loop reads CASSSDRGTYNEQFF. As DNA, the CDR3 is TGTGCCAGCAGTAGTGACAGAGGGACCTACAATGAGCAGTTCTTC.

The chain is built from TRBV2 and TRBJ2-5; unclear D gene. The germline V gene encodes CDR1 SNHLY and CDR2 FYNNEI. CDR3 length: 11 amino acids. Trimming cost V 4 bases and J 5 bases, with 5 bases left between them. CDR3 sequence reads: CASSAVETQYF. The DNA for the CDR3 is TGTGCCAGCAGTGCCGTTGAGACCCAGTACTTC. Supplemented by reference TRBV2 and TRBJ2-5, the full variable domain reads EPEVTQTPSHQVTQMGQEVILRCVPISNHLYFYWYRQILGQKVEFLVSFYNNEISEKSEIFDDQFSVERPDGSNFTLKIRSTKLEDSAMYFCASSAVETQYFGPGTRLLVL.

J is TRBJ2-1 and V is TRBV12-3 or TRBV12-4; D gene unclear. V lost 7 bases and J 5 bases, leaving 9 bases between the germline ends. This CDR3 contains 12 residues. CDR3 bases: TGTGCCAGCAAAGGAGTAAACAATGAGCAGTTCTTC. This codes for CASKGVNNEQFF.

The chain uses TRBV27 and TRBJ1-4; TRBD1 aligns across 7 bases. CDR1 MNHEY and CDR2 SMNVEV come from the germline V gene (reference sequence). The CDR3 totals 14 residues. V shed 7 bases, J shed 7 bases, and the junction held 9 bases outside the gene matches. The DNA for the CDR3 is TGTGCCAGCAAGGCTCAGGGGGTAGGTGAAAAACTGTTTTTT. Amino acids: CASKAQGVGEKLFF.

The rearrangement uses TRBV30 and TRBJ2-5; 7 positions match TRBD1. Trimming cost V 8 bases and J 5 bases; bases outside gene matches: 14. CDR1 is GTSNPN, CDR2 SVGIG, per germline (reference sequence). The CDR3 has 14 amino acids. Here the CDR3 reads CAGDRISRGETQYF. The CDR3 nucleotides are TGTGCCGGGGACAGAATCTCCCGAGGGGAGACCCAGTACTTC.

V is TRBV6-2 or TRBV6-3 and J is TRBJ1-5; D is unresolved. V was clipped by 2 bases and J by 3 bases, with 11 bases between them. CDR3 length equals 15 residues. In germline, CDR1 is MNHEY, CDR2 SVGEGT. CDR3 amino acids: CASSYPDRDNQPQHF. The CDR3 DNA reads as TGTGCCAGCAGTTACCCCGACCGCGACAATCAGCCCCAGCATTTT.

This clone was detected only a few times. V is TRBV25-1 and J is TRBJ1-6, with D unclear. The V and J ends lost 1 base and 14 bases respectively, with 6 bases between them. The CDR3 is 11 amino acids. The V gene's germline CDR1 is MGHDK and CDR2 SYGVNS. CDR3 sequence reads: CASSEFRTLHF. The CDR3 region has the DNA TGTGCCAGCAGTGAATTTAGAACCCTCCACTTT.

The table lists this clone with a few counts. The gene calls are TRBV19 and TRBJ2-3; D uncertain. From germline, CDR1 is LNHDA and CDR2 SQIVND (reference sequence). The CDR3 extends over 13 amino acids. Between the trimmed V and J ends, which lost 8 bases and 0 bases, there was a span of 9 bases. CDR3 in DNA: TGTGCCAGTTCGGGCTTCAGCACAGATACGCAGTATTTT. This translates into CASSGFSTDTQYF.

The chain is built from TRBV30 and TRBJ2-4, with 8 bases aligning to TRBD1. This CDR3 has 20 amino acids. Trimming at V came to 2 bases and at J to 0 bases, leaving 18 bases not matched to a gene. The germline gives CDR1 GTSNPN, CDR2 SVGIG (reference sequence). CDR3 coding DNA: TGTGCCTGGAGTTCTCGGACAGGGTCCTTCGACAGTGTAGCCAAAAACATTCAGTACTTC. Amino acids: CAWSSRTGSFDSVAKNIQYF.

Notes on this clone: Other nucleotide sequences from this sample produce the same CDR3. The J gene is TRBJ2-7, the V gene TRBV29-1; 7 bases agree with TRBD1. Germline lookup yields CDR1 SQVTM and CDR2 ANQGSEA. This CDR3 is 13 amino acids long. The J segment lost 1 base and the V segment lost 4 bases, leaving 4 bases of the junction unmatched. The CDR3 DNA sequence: TGCAGCGTTGTAGGGGGACAGTCCTACGAGCAGTACTTC. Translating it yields CSVVGGQSYEQYF.

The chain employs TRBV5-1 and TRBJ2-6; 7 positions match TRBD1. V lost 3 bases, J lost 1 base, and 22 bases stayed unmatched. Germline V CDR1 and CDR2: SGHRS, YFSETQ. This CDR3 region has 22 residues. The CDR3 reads CASSYMARFNRDRWSGANVLTF. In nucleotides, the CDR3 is TGCGCCAGCAGCTATATGGCGAGGTTCAACCGGGACAGATGGTCTGGGGCCAACGTCCTGACTTTC.

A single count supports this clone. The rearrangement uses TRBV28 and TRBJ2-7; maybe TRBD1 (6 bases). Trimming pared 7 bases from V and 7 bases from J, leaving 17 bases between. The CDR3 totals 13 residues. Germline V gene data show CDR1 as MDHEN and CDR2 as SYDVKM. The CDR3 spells CASKGGGTREQYF. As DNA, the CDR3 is TGTGCCAGCAAGGGTGGGGGCACTAGGGAGCAGTACTTC.

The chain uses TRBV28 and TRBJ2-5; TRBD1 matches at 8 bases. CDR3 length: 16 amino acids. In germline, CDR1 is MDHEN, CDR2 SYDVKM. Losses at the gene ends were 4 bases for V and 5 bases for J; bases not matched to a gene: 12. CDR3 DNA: TGTGCCAGCAGTTCCATAATCCGGGACAGGCGGGAGACCCAGTACTTC. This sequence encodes CASSSIIRDRRETQYF. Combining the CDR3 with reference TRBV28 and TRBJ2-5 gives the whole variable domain DVKVTQSSRYLVKRTGEKVFLECVQDMDHENMFWYRQDPGLGLRLIYFSYDVKMKEKGDIPEGYSVSREKKERFSLILESASTNQTSMYLCASSSIIRDRRETQYFGPGTRLLVL.

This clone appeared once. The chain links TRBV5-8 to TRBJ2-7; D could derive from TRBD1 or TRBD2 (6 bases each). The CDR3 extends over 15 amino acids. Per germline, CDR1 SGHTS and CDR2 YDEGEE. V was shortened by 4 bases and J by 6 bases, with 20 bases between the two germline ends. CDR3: CASSRGVVGPSEQYF. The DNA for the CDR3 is TGTGCCAGCAGCAGGGGGGTGGTTGGTCCGTCCGAGCAGTACTTC.

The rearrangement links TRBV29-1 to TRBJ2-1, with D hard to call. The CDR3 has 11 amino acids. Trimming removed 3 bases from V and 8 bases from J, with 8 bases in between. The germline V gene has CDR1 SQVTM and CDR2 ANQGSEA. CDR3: CSVERPDEQFF. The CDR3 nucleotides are TGCAGCGTTGAGAGGCCCGATGAGCAGTTCTTC.

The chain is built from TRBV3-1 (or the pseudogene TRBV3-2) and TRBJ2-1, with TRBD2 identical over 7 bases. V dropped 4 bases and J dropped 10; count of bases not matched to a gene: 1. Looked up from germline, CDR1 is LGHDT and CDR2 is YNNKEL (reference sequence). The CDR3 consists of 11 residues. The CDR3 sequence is CASSPGLEQFF. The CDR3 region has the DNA TGTGCCAGCAGCCCGGGACTAGAGCAGTTCTTC.

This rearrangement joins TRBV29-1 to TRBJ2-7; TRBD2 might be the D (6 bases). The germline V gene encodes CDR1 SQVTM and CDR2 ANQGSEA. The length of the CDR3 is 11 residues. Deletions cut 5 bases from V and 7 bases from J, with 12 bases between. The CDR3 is CSVIGAGEQYF. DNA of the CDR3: TGCAGCGTTATTGGGGCGGGAGAGCAGTACTTC.

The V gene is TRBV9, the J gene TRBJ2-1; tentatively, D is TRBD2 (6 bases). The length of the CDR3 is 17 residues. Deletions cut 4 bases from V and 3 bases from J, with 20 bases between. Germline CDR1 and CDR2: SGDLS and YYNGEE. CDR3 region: CASSPTAWASDYNEQFF. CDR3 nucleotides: TGTGCCAGCAGCCCGACGGCGTGGGCTAGCGACTACAATGAGCAGTTCTTC.

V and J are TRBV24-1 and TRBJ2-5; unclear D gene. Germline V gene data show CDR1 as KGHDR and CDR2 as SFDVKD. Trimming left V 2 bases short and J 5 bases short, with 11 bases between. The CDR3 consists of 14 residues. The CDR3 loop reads CATSDSSEGETQYF. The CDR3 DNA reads TGTGCCACCAGTGATTCTAGTGAAGGGGAGACCCAGTACTTC.

The CDR3 reads CSVVTGTTTDEQFF. In DNA form, the CDR3 reads TGCAGCGTCGTTACCGGGACTACGACCGATGAGCAGTTCTTC. The rearrangement links TRBV29-1 to TRBJ2-1; 7 bases are a match to TRBD2. The trim removed 6 bases at V and 8 bases at J, leaving 13 bases unmatched. This CDR3 is built from 14 residues. In germline, CDR1 is SQVTM, CDR2 ANQGSEA.

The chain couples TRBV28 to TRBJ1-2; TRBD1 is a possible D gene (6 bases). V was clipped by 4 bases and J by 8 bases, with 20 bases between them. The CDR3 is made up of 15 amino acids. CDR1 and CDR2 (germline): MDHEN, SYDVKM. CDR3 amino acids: CASSSPGALPNGYTF. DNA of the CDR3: TGTGCCAGCAGTTCTCCGGGGGCGCTACCAAACGGCTACACCTTC.

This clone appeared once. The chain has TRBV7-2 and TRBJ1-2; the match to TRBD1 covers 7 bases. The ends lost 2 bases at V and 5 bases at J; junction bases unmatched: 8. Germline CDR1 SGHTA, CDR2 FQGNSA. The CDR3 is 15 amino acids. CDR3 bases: TGTGCCAGCAGCTTAATCCGACAGGGAAAGTATGGCTACACCTTC. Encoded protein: CASSLIRQGKYGYTF.